These 21 T cell receptor beta chains were all obtained from the same sample, sequenced in a study of blood T cell repertoires in COVID-19. Measured with immunoSEQ multiplex PCR; TCRdb has only the in-frame clones, and not every one. The sample includes 68,000 or so clones, around nine tenths of them seen just once. The sample was peripheral blood. Source of these receptors: a man between 65 and 85 years old with active or convalescent COVID-19.

V and J are TRBV11-2 and TRBJ1-2; D gene ambiguous. This CDR3 is 15 amino acids long. V was pared by 1 base and J by 7 bases, with 16 bases between. The germline V gene encodes CDR1 SGHAT and CDR2 FQNNGV. The CDR3 region is CASSLGGWQKGGYTF. The CDR3 region has the DNA TGTGCCAGCAGCTTAGGCGGATGGCAGAAAGGTGGCTACACCTTC. Full variable domain (remainder filled in from reference TRBV11-2 and TRBJ1-2): EAGVAQSPRYKIIEKRQSVAFWCNPISGHATLYWYQQILGQGPKLLIQFQNNGVVDDSQLPKDRFSAERLKGVDSTLKIQPAKLEDSAVYLCASSLGGWQKGGYTFGSGTRLTVV.

The J gene is TRBJ2-5, the V gene TRBV29-1; 10 bases are a match to TRBD1. The CDR3 has 13 residues. Trimming at V came to 5 bases and at J to 9 bases, leaving 9 bases not matched to a gene. Germline V gene lookup returns CDR1 SQVTM and CDR2 ANQGSEA. The CDR3 loop reads CSVLRQGAGSQYF. DNA of the CDR3: TGCAGCGTTTTAAGACAGGGGGCCGGGTCCCAGTACTTC.

This chain links TRBV2 with TRBJ2-1; maybe TRBD2 (6 bases). Germline-derived CDR1 and CDR2 are SNHLY and FYNNEI. This CDR3 is built from 13 residues. Between the trimmed V and J ends, which lost 6 bases and 9 bases, there was a span of 15 bases. CDR3 in DNA: TGTGCCAGCAGCCCGTTCGGGAGATTTGAGCAGTTCTTC. Its translation: CASSPFGRFEQFF.

This sequence joins TRBV5-6 and TRBJ1-6; 7 bases are a match to TRBD1. V trimming: 3 bases; J trimming: 7 bases; junction bases outside the gene matches: 13. CDR3 size: 17 residues. Looked up from germline, CDR1 is SGHDT and CDR2 is YYEEEE. CDR3 protein: CASSYKDRARLNSPLHF. CDR3 nucleotides: TGTGCCAGCAGCTATAAAGACAGGGCCCGATTAAATTCACCCCTCCACTTT. The full variable domain, completed using reference TRBV5-6 and TRBJ1-6, is DAGVTQSPTHLIKTRGQQVTLRCSPKSGHDTVSWYQQALGQGPQFIFQYYEEEERQRGNFPDRFSGHQFPNYSSELNVNALLLGDSALYLCASSYKDRARLNSPLHFGNGTRLTVT.

The chain has TRBV21-1 and TRBJ2-1; the table calls TRBD2, which could not be checked here. TRBV21-1 constitutes a pseudogene. The CDR3 length is 16 residues. CDR3 nucleotide sequence: TGTGCCAGCAGCAAAGGGAGATGGCAGCCTAACAATGAGCAGTTCTTC. Protein product: CASSKGRWQPNNEQFF.

V and J are TRBV6-5 and TRBJ2-5; a weak D match, TRBD1 (6 bases). Germline V lookup: CDR1 MNHEY, CDR2 SVGAGI. There are 15 residues in the CDR3. V was clipped by 0 bases and J by 2 bases, with 10 bases between them. This CDR3 reads CASSYSRGSQETQYF. The CDR3 nucleotides read TGTGCCAGCAGTTACTCGAGGGGGAGTCAAGAGACCCAGTACTTC.

V and J are TRBV5-5 and TRBJ2-3; D perhaps matches TRBD1 (5 bases). Trimming cost V 4 bases and J 3 bases, with 15 bases left between them. CDR3 size: 15 residues. CDR1 is SGHKS, CDR2 YYEKEE, per germline (reference sequence). As DNA, the CDR3 is TGTGCCAGCAGCACCGCAGGGAAATGGACAGATACGCAGTATTTT. Translating it yields CASSTAGKWTDTQYF.

This chain uses TRBV7-2 with TRBJ2-4, with unresolved D. Deletions cut 4 bases from V and 0 bases from J, with 10 bases between. The V gene's germline CDR1 is SGHTA and CDR2 FQGNSA. There are 15 residues in the CDR3. CDR3 coding DNA: TGTGCCAGCAGCTCCCCGACAATAGCCAAAAACATTCAGTACTTC. Translation gives CASSSPTIAKNIQYF. Full variable domain (missing parts from reference TRBV7-2 and TRBJ2-4): GAGVSQSPSNKVTEKGKDVELRCDPISGHTALYWYRQSLGQGLEFLIYFQGNSAPDKSGLPSDRFSAERTGGSVSTLTIQRTQQEDSAVYLCASSSPTIAKNIQYFGAGTRLSVL.

The J gene is TRBJ1-1, the V gene TRBV28; D is ambiguous. V dropped 2 bases and J dropped 8 bases, with 18 bases sitting between them. The CDR3 is 15 residues long. Per the germline V gene, CDR1 is MDHEN and CDR2 is SYDVKM. The CDR3 region is CASSLSLTAVYEAFF. The CDR3, as DNA: TGTGCCAGCAGTTTAAGTTTAACAGCAGTTTACGAAGCTTTCTTT.

The J gene is TRBJ1-2, the V gene TRBV7-8; weak D call: TRBD1 (5 bases). This CDR3 is built from 12 residues. Germline CDR1 is SGHVS and CDR2 is FQNEAQ. Trimming left V 5 bases short and J 4 bases short, with 8 bases between. CDR3 coding DNA: TGTGCCAGCAGCCTTGACAGCTATGGCTACACCTTC. It is translated as CASSLDSYGYTF.

This clone was detected only once. The chain links TRBV5-1 to TRBJ2-3; TRBD1 aligns across 9 bases. Germline trimming cut 3 bases from V and 14 bases from J; bases unmatched to any gene: 4. The CDR3 has 11 residues. Looked up from germline, CDR1 is SGHRS and CDR2 is YFSETQ. The CDR3 DNA sequence: TGCGCCAGCAGCTGGGACAGGGTTGCGTATTTT. It encodes CASSWDRVAYF.

The CDR3, as DNA: TGTGCCTGGGGGACAGGGAGTTACCCCTACGAGCAGTACTTC. It specifies CAWGTGSYPYEQYF. V gene TRBV30 combines with J gene TRBJ2-7; 9 bases agree with TRBD1. The CDR3 has 14 residues. The V gene end was trimmed by 5 bases and the J gene end by 2 bases; junction bases not matched to a gene: 7. Germline assignment: CDR1 GTSNPN and CDR2 SVGIG (reference sequence).

The chain carries TRBV7-3 and TRBJ2-3, with 9 bases lining up with TRBD2. CDR3 size: 13 residues. Germline-derived CDR1 and CDR2 are SGHTA and FQGTGA. V gave up 4 bases and J gave up 7 bases; unmatched junction bases: 3. CDR3 sequence (DNA): TGTGCCAGCAGCTCCGCTAGCGGGAATACGCAGTATTTT. The encoded protein is CASSSASGNTQYF.

J is TRBJ1-3 and V is TRBV7-9; 7 bases fit TRBD1. Germline values: CDR1 SEHNR, CDR2 FQNEAQ (reference sequence). V shed 5 bases, J shed 8 bases, and the junction held 12 bases outside the gene matches. The CDR3 totals 15 residues. The CDR3 sequence is CASSLRTGAPDTIYF. The CDR3 DNA reads as TGTGCCAGCAGCCTGAGGACAGGAGCCCCTGACACCATATATTTT.

The chain couples TRBV5-1 to TRBJ2-2; D is undetermined. V was pared by 2 bases and J by 0 bases, with 5 bases between. Germline-derived CDR1 and CDR2 are SGHRS and YFSETQ. The length of the CDR3 is 14 residues. CDR3 DNA: TGCGCCAGCAGCTTCACGGCGAACACCGGGGAGCTGTTTTTT. This translates into CASSFTANTGELFF.

The V gene is TRBV3-1 (or the pseudogene TRBV3-2), the J gene TRBJ2-7, with D maybe TRBD2 (6 bases). V dropped 1 base and J dropped 5 bases, with 15 bases sitting between them. The germline V gene has CDR1 LGHDT and CDR2 YNNKEL (reference sequence). The CDR3 totals 15 residues. This CDR3 reads CASSQAPGAAHEQYF. For the CDR3, the DNA is TGTGCCAGCAGCCAAGCACCGGGAGCGGCCCACGAGCAGTACTTC.

The chain recombines TRBV28 with TRBJ1-4, with TRBD1 identical over 10 bases. The CDR3 has 16 residues. Germline V gene sequence: CDR1 MDHEN, CDR2 SYDVKM. V trimming: 6 bases; J trimming: 8 bases; junction bases outside the gene matches: 12. CDR3 loop: CASRTGGAKPVEKLFF. The DNA for the CDR3 is TGTGCCAGCAGGACAGGGGGCGCGAAACCTGTGGAAAAACTGTTTTTT.

The V call is TRBV30, the J call TRBJ1-6, with D tentatively TRBD1 (6 bases). With 3 bases removed from V and 15 bases from J, the gap between germline ends came to 18 bases. The CDR3 is 13 amino acids. Germline V gives CDR1 GTSNPN, CDR2 SVGIG (reference sequence). The chain's CDR3 is CAWRKGGRRFLHF. In DNA, the CDR3 is TGTGCCTGGAGGAAAGGGGGTCGACGGTTCCTCCACTTT.

This clone has a count of ten or more. In DNA, the CDR3 is TGTGCCAGCAGCGCCTCACAGGGGAAAGAGACCCAGTACTTC. This encodes CASSASQGKETQYF. V usage is TRBV9 and J usage is TRBJ2-5, with TRBD1 matching 7 bases. Germline V CDR1 and CDR2: SGDLS, YYNGEE. After removal of 3 bases from V and 3 bases from J, the junction contained 5 bases not matched to a gene. The CDR3 length is 14 residues.

This sequence joins TRBV27 and TRBJ1-2; TRBD1 matches at 9 bases. Per germline, CDR1 MNHEY and CDR2 SMNVEV (reference sequence). The ends lost 6 bases at V and 7 bases at J; junction bases unmatched: 9. This CDR3 is built from 14 residues. The CDR3 sequence is CASRPTGGKSGYTF. The CDR3 nucleotides read TGTGCCAGCAGACCCACAGGGGGCAAGAGTGGCTACACCTTC.

V is TRBV30 and J is TRBJ2-1; 7 bases agree with TRBD2. The CDR3 has 12 amino acids. The germline V gene has CDR1 GTSNPN and CDR2 SVGIG (reference sequence). After removal of 1 base from V and 6 bases from J, the junction contained 0 bases not matched to a gene. This CDR3 reads CAWSGTSNEQFF. In DNA, the CDR3 is TGTGCCTGGAGTGGGACTAGCAATGAGCAGTTCTTC.